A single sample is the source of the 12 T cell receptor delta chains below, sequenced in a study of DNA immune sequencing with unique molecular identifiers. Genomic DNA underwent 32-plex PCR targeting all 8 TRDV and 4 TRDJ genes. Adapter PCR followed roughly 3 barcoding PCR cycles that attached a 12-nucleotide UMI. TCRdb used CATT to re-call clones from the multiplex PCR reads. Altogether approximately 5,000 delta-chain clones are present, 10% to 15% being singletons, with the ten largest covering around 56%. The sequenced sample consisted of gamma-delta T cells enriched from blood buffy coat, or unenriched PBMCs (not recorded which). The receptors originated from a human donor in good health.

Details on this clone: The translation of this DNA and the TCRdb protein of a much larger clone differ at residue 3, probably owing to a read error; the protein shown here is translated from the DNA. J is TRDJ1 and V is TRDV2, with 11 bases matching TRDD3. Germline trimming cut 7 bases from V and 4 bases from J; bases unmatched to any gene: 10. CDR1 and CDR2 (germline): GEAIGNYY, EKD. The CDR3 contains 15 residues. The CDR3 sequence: CAWAQLGDRDDKLIF. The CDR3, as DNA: TGTGCCTGGGCCCAACTGGGGGATAGGGACGATAAACTCATCTTT.

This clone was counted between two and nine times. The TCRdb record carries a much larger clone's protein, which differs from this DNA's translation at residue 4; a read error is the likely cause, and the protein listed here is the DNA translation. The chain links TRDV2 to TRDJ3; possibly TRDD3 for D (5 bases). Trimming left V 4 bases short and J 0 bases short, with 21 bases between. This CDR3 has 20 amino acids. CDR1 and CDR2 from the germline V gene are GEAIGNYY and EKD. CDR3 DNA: TGTGCCTGTGAAACCTTGGGGACCACGAACGGCTCCTGGGACACCCGACAGATGTTTTTC. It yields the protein CACETLGTTNGSWDTRQMFF.

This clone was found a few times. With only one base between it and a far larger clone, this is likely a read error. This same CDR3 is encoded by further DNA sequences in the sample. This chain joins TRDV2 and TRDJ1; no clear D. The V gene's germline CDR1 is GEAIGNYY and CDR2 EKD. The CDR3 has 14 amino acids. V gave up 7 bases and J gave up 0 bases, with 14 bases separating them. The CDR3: CACDSVENTDKLIF. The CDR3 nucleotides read TGTGCCTGCGATTCGGTAGAGAACACCGATAAACTCATCTTT.

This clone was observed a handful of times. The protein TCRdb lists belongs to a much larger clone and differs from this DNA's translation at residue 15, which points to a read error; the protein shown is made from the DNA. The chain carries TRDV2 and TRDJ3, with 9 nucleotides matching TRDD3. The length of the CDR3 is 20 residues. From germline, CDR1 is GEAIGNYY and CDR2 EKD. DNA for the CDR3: TGTGCCTGTGATCCCATTGTACTGGGGGAAAGCTCCTGGGACGCCCGACAGATGTTTTTC. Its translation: CACDPIVLGESSWDARQMFF.

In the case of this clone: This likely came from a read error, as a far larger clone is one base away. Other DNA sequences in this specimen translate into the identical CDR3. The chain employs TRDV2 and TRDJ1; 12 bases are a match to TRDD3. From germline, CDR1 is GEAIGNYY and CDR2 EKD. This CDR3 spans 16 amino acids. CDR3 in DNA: TGTGCCTGTGACAAGCTGGGGGATACGCAGGCCGATAAACTCATTTTT. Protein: CACDKLGDTQADKLIF.

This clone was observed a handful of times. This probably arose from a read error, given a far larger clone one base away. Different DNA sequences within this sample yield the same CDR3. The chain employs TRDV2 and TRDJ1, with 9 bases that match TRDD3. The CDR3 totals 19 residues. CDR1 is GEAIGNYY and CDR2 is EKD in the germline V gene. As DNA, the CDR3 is TGTGCCTGTGACACCTTGTCTTTACTGGGGGAAGAGTACACCGATAAACTCATCTTC. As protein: CACDTLSLLGEEYTDKLIF.

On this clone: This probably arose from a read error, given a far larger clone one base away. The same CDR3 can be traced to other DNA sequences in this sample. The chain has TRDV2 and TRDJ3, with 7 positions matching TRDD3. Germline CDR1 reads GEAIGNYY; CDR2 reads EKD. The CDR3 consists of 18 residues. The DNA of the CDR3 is TGTGCCTGTGACAAAATACTGGGGAGCTCCTGGGATACCCGACAGATGTTTTTC. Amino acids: CACDKILGSSWDTRQMFF.

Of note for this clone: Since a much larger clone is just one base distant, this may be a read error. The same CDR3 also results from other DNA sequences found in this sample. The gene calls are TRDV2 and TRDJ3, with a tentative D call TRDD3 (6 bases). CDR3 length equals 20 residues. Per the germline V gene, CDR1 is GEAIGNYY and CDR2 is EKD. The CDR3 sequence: CACDTGVGGPSSWDTRQMFF. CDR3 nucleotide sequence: TGTGCCTGTGACACCGGAGTTGGGGGTCCCAGCTCCTGGGACACCCGACAGATGTTTTTT.

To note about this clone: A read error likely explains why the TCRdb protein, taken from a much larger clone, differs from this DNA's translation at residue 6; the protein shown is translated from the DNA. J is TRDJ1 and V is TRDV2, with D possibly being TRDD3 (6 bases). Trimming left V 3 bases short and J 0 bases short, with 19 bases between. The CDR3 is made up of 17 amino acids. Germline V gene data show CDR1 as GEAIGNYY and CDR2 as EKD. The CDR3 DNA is TGTGCCTGTGACCCAGAACTGGGTCGCCCTTACACCGATAAACTCATCTTT. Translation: CACDPELGRPYTDKLIF.

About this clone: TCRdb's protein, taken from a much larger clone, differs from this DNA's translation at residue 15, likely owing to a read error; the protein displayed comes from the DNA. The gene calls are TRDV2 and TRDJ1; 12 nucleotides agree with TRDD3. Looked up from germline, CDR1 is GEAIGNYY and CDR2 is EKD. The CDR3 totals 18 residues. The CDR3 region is CACDTVKLGDTGTDILIF. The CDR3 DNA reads TGTGCCTGTGACACCGTAAAACTGGGGGATACTGGGACCGATATACTCATCTTT.

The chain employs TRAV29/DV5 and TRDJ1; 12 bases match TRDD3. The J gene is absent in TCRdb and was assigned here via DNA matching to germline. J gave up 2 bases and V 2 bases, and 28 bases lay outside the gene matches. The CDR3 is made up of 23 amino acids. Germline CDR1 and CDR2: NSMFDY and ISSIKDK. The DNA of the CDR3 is TGTGCAGCAAGTAAGGAACCACCTACCTTCTGGGGGATACGCGTGCGTCTTACCGATAAACTCATCTTT. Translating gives CAASKEPPTFWGIRVRLTDKLIF.

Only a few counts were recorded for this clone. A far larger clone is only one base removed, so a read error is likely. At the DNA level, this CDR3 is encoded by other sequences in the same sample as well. The CDR3 here is CACDTVTTLGDNGDKLIF. The DNA for the CDR3 is TGTGCCTGTGATACCGTAACCACACTGGGGGATAATGGCGATAAACTCATCTTT. The V call is TRDV2, the J call TRDJ1; TRDD3 agrees at 11 bases. V shed 4 bases and J 4 bases; nucleotides not matched to a gene: 16. The CDR3 loop spans 18 amino acids. The germline gives CDR1 GEAIGNYY, CDR2 EKD.